Following are 2 T cell receptor beta chains from one sample sequenced in a study of follicular helper T cells after annual influenza vaccination. Some clones are missing from TCRdb's copy, which holds only in-frame ones; the method was immunoSEQ multiplex PCR. The sample holds some 30,000 clones; about four fifths are singletons and the top ten take approximately 1.2%. Stated time point: 2014-2015 season, pre-vaccination. Sequences were derived from CXCR5+ CD38- circulating T follicular helper cells from blood, sampled on the day of influenza vaccination. Described subset: circulating Tfh, non-naive CD4+CXCR5+PD-1+ (ICOS+CD38+ or ICOS-CD38-). Receptors were obtained from an adult who received the influenza vaccine.

The V call is TRBV6-5, the J call TRBJ1-1; 7 nucleotides align to TRBD1. This CDR3 has 14 residues. The germline gives CDR1 MNHEY, CDR2 SVGAGI. J gave up 4 bases and V 8 bases, and 10 bases lay outside the gene matches. CDR3 sequence: CASGTDSRPTEAFF. The CDR3 DNA reads as TGTGCCAGCGGGACAGATTCTCGTCCCACTGAAGCTTTCTTT.

J is TRBJ1-4 and V is TRBV15, with a possible D match to TRBD1 (6 bases). The CDR3 loop spans 17 amino acids. Germline values: CDR1 LNHNV, CDR2 YYDKDF (reference sequence). The V end was cut by 5 bases, the J end by 4 bases, with 20 bases between. CDR3 region: CATSPPPGHRDNEKLFF. The CDR3 DNA follows: TGTGCCACCAGCCCTCCACCGGGCCACAGGGATAATGAAAAACTGTTTTTT. Filled out from reference TRBV15 and TRBJ1-4, the complete variable domain reads DAMVIQNPRYQVTQFGKPVTLSCSQTLNHNVMYWYQQKSSQAPKLLFHYYDKDFNNEADTPDNFQSRRPNTSFCFLDIRSPGLGDTAMYLCATSPPPGHRDNEKLFFGSGTQLSVL.